This section outlines one T cell receptor beta chain sequence together with its context. Its antigen is not known. Germline values: CDR1 MNHEY, CDR2 SVGAGI. Trimming stripped 5 bases from V and 0 bases from J, with 11 bases between. The CDR3 is made up of 15 amino acids. This specimen belongs to a study of vaccination effects on CD4 cells after COVID-19. Regarding the study as a whole: Clonal contraction was marked in infection- and vaccine-induced clones late after vaccination.

Prior to sequencing, the ViraFEST assay stimulated PBMC with viral peptide pools, which expanded the antigen-specific CD4+ T cells. At the end of around 11 days of culture, CD4+ T cells were isolated. Everyone in the study got two shots of either the BNT162b2 or mRNA-1273 vaccine. Each well held some 2 million PBMC cultured with approximately 9.7 ug/ml peptides and 8.5 to 10 IU/ml IL-2. Cultures had half their medium replaced with IL-2 medium on days 3 and 7. TCRdb keeps only in-frame clones here, not all; method: immunoSEQ multiplex PCR. Of roughly 68,000 clones listed, over 70% are singletons. V and J are TRBV6-5 and TRBJ2-1; a weak D match, TRBD2 (6 bases). Sequenced material: CD4+ T cells from PBMCs cultured with HCoV-229E spike peptides, taken after COVID-19 vaccination. The TCR sequence derives from a human donor who received a COVID-19 vaccine. CDR3 amino acids: CASSRGVSSYNEQFF. CDR3 DNA: TGTGCCAGCAGTCGCGGGGTTAGCTCCTACAATGAGCAGTTCTTC.